This TCR beta chain was captured in a study of Ad26.COV2.S vaccination and SARS-CoV-2 variants. Background on the study: Donor participated within the Ad26.COV2.S arm of the COV1001 trial. The vaccine Ad26.COV2.S was put into the muscle once, or twice with 56 days between.

Measured with immunoSEQ multiplex PCR; TCRdb has only the in-frame clones, and not every one. This table has about 400,000 clones, over 75% appearing once. Looked up from germline, CDR1 is LNHDA and CDR2 is SQIVND (reference sequence). CDR3 length: 15 amino acids. Trimming pared 7 bases from V and 6 bases from J, leaving 21 bases between. Documented treatment: about 20 received Ad26.COV2.S at low or high dose, single or two shots; about 5 received placebo; per-sample allocation not given. Collection of the samples took place on day 63 after the first injection of vaccine or placebo. The sample in question was peripheral blood, obtained in a trial of Ad26.COV2.S vaccine versus placebo. The sequence was collected from a person aged 18 to 59 who received the Ad26.COV2.S COVID-19 vaccine or a placebo. The gene calls are TRBV19 and TRBJ1-2, with D tentatively TRBD1 (5 bases). In nucleotides, the CDR3 is TGTGCCAGTATCCCTCGAGCAGGGTTGAGGGATGGCTACACCTTC. This gives the protein CASIPRAGLRDGYTF.